In this sample, the clone carrying this TCR beta chain turned up many times. The CDR3 goes on 3 residues after the read ends, and that part is filled in from the germline J gene. The sample is drawn from a study of T cell clonality in common variable immunodeficiency. Assay: immunoSEQ multiplex PCR; the TCRdb copy retains only in-frame clones and omits some. Recorded here are about 37,000 clones, with no singletons, and the ten leading clones hold around 3.3%. CDR1 is DFQATT, CDR2 SNEGSKA, per germline (reference sequence). V gave up 4 bases and J gave up 8 bases; unmatched junction bases: 8. The CDR3 contains 13 residues.

The chain carries TRBV20-1 and TRBJ2-4; TRBD1 agrees at 7 bases. The TCR sequence derives from a person aged 18 to 75 in good health. Input material: peripheral blood mononuclear cells. CDR3 DNA, as far as it was read: TGCAGTGCTAAACGACAGGGTCTGGACATT. Translating it yields CSAKRQGLDI. The whole CDR3 region reads CSAKRQGLDIQYF.